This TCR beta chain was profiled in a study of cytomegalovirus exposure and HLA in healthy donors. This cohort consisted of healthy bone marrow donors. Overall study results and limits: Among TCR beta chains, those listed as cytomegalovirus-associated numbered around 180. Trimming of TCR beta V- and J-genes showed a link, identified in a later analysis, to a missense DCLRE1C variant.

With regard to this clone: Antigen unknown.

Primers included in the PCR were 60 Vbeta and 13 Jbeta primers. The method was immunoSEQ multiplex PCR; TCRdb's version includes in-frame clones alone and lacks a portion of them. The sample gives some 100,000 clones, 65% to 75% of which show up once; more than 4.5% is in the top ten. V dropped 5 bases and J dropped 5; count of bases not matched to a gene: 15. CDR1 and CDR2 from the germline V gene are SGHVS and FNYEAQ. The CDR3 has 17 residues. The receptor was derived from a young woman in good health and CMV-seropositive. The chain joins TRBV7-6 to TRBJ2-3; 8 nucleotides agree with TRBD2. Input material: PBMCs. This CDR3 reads CASSPLGAGGFGDTQYF. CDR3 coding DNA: TGTGCCAGCAGCCCACTAGGGGCGGGAGGTTTCGGAGATACGCAGTATTTT.